The 25 T cell receptor beta chains listed next were all sequenced from one sample in a study of T cell changes during pregnancy in multiple sclerosis. The data were produced by immunoSEQ multiplex PCR, yet TCRdb's version contains in-frame clones alone and is incomplete. The sample lists tens of thousands of clones; approximately 89% were seen once. This specimen consisted of CD8+ T cells from peripheral blood mononuclear cells, obtained in the second trimester of pregnancy. The receptor set was obtained from a female donor with multiple sclerosis, enrolled in a pregnancy study.

The rearrangement joins TRBV10-3 to TRBJ1-1; 7 bases align to TRBD1. Germline V gives CDR1 ENHRY, CDR2 SYGVKD. The CDR3 length is 14 residues. V dropped 2 bases and J dropped 5; count of bases not matched to a gene: 5. CDR3 sequence: CAISETGERTEAFF. The CDR3 DNA reads as TGTGCCATCAGTGAGACAGGGGAAAGGACTGAAGCTTTCTTT.

This chain links TRBV19 with TRBJ2-1, with TRBD2 identical over 12 bases. With 3 bases clipped from V and 0 bases from J, the junction kept 3 bases outside the gene matches. This CDR3 has 17 amino acids. Per the germline V gene, CDR1 is LNHDA and CDR2 is SQIVND (reference sequence). The CDR3 here is CASSILAGGDSYNEQFF. The CDR3 coding sequence is TGTGCCAGTAGTATCCTAGCGGGAGGGGACTCCTACAATGAGCAGTTCTTC.

The chain uses TRBV2 and TRBJ2-3; 11 bases align to TRBD2. Trimming at V came to 2 bases and at J to 2 bases, leaving 6 bases not matched to a gene. Germline V CDR1 and CDR2: SNHLY, FYNNEI. The CDR3 totals 17 residues. CDR3 sequence (DNA): TGTGCCAGCAGTGAAAGTACTAGCGGGAGAGACACAGATACGCAGTATTTT. Protein product: CASSESTSGRDTDTQYF.

The chain employs TRBV25-1 and TRBJ1-1; D not certain. V lost 1 base and J 2 bases, leaving 8 bases between the germline ends. The CDR3 is 14 amino acids. Germline values: CDR1 MGHDK, CDR2 SYGVNS. The CDR3 DNA is TGTGCCAGCAGTGAATTCGGGTCCAACACTGAAGCTTTCTTT. It encodes CASSEFGSNTEAFF.

The chain recombines TRBV4-3 with TRBJ1-2; weak D call: TRBD1 (5 bases). Trimming cost V 3 bases and J 6 bases, with 14 bases left between them. This CDR3 region has 14 residues. Per germline, CDR1 LGHNA and CDR2 YSLEER. In nucleotides, the CDR3 is TGCGCCAGCAGCCAGGACGGGGGGATCGATGGCTACACCTTC. It codes for CASSQDGGIDGYTF.

The CDR3 DNA reads TGCAGCGCCGAAGGCGAGACAGGGGCCATTAACTATGGCTACACCTTC. Residues: CSAEGETGAINYGYTF. This rearrangement joins TRBV29-1 to TRBJ1-2; TRBD1 matches at 8 bases. Germline-derived CDR1 and CDR2 are SQVTM and ANQGSEA. Unmatched junction bases numbered 14, after V lost 7 bases and J lost 1 base. The CDR3 runs to 16 residues.

The rearrangement joins TRBV5-4 to TRBJ1-1; tentatively, D is TRBD1 (6 bases). The CDR3 runs to 16 residues. Germline CDR1 reads SGHNT; CDR2 reads YYREEE (reference sequence). With 4 bases removed from V and 1 base from J, the gap between germline ends came to 17 bases. This CDR3 is CASSHLTQGPNTEAFF. The CDR3 nucleotides are TGTGCCAGCAGCCACCTGACACAGGGACCGAACACTGAAGCTTTCTTT.

This chain joins TRBV27 and TRBJ2-7, with a tentative D call TRBD1 (6 bases). Germline V gene sequence: CDR1 MNHEY, CDR2 SMNVEV (reference sequence). CDR3 length: 13 residues. The V and J ends lost 3 bases and 7 bases respectively, with 13 bases between them. This chain's CDR3 is CASSFQGMGEQYF. The CDR3 nucleotides read TGTGCCAGCAGTTTCCAGGGGATGGGTGAGCAGTACTTC.

The rearrangement links TRBV9 to TRBJ1-3; TRBD1 aligns across 8 bases. CDR1 and CDR2 from the germline V gene are SGDLS and YYNGEE. The CDR3 length is 19 residues. V shed 0 bases and J 2 bases; nucleotides not matched to a gene: 13. The CDR3 loop reads CASSVVAGGAEVAGNTIYF. DNA of the CDR3: TGTGCCAGCAGCGTAGTTGCAGGGGGCGCCGAGGTAGCTGGAAACACCATATATTTT.

With regard to this clone: Germline and junction disagree at one end, which may indicate a read error. The V call is TRBV7-6, the J call TRBJ2-7; 11 nucleotides match TRBD2. The CDR3 loop spans 15 amino acids. Germline assignment: CDR1 SGHVS and CDR2 FNYEAQ. The CDR3 DNA sequence: TGTGCCAGCAGCTTAAAAACTAGCGGGAGTTACGAGCAGTGCTTC. Protein sequence: CASSLKTSGSYEQCF.

This chain connects TRBV5-1 to TRBJ2-1; TRBD2 aligns across 13 bases. CDR3 length equals 18 residues. The germline V gene encodes CDR1 SGHRS and CDR2 YFSETQ. V trimming: 0 bases; J trimming: 0 bases; junction bases outside the gene matches: 3. As DNA, the CDR3 is TGCGCCAGCAGCTTGGAAACTAGCGGGAGGGACTCCTACAATGAGCAGTTCTTC. It yields the protein CASSLETSGRDSYNEQFF.

The chain employs TRBV18 and TRBJ2-5; TRBD2 aligns across 16 bases. The germline gives CDR1 KGHSH, CDR2 LQKENI. The junction had 7 bases not matched to a gene; V was cut back by 0 bases and J by 0 bases. This CDR3 spans 20 amino acids. The DNA of the CDR3 is TGTGCCAGCTCACCACCGCCCGGGACTAGCGGGAGGGCGTACCAAGAGACCCAGTACTTC. This translates into CASSPPPGTSGRAYQETQYF.

This sequence joins TRBV5-4 and TRBJ2-1; D unresolved. The CDR3 is made up of 15 amino acids. Germline values: CDR1 SGHNT, CDR2 YYREEE (reference sequence). Trimming left V 0 bases short and J 4 bases short, with 11 bases between. As DNA, the CDR3 is TGTGCCAGCAGCTTGGGATTAGCCGATTACAATGAGCAGTTCTTC. This translates into CASSLGLADYNEQFF.

J is TRBJ2-1 and V is TRBV6-5; 9 positions agree with TRBD2. This CDR3 has 14 residues. V gave up 10 bases and J gave up 4 bases; unmatched junction bases: 8. Germline V CDR1 and CDR2: MNHEY, SVGAGI. The CDR3 is CAISRTSDYNEQFF. The CDR3 DNA reads as TGTGCCATCTCCCGGACTAGCGATTACAATGAGCAGTTCTTC.

The chain is built from TRBV18 and TRBJ1-2; D gene unclear. V lost 0 bases to trimming and J lost 1 base, with 15 bases between them. The length of the CDR3 is 17 residues. Germline V gene sequence: CDR1 KGHSH, CDR2 LQKENI. As DNA, the CDR3 is TGTGCCAGCTCACCACCGGGAGCGGGTCAATTTAACTATGGCTACACCTTC. This translates into CASSPPGAGQFNYGYTF.

The V call is TRBV10-3, the J call TRBJ1-2, with unresolved D. The ends were cut back, 0 bases at V and 0 bases at J, with 14 bases in the middle. Germline assignment: CDR1 ENHRY and CDR2 SYGVKD. The CDR3 runs 17 residues. The CDR3 here is CAISESGVQSANYGYTF. The CDR3 DNA reads TGTGCCATCAGTGAGTCCGGGGTTCAGTCAGCTAACTATGGCTACACCTTC.

CDR3 sequence: CASSYRDRAQPQHF. The CDR3 DNA is TGTGCCAGCAGCTACCGGGACAGGGCACAGCCCCAGCATTTT. V usage is TRBV28 and J usage is TRBJ1-5; 9 bases match TRBD1. CDR3 length equals 14 residues. CDR1 is MDHEN and CDR2 is SYDVKM in the germline V gene. The junction had 7 bases not matched to a gene; V was cut back by 6 bases and J by 7 bases.

As DNA, the CDR3 is TGCGCCAGCAGCTTATTGTTCCGGGACAGTCCCTACAATGAGCAGTTCTTC. It is translated as CASSLLFRDSPYNEQFF. V gene TRBV5-1 combines with J gene TRBJ2-1; 7 positions agree with TRBD1. With 2 bases clipped from V and 2 bases from J, the junction kept 10 bases outside the gene matches. The CDR3 has 17 amino acids. Looked up from germline, CDR1 is SGHRS and CDR2 is YFSETQ.

This rearrangement joins TRBV4-3 to TRBJ2-1, with 10 bases lining up with TRBD2. The V gene end was trimmed by 1 base and the J gene end by 0 bases; junction bases not matched to a gene: 12. Germline CDR1 LGHNA, CDR2 YSLEER. The CDR3 extends over 20 amino acids. CDR3 residues: CASSQGGLAFGLSSYNEQFF. CDR3 nucleotide sequence: TGCGCCAGCAGCCAAGGGGGACTAGCGTTCGGTCTAAGCTCCTACAATGAGCAGTTCTTC.

V gene TRBV29-1 combines with J gene TRBJ2-2; weak D call: TRBD1 (7 bases). Germline lookup yields CDR1 SQVTM and CDR2 ANQGSEA. This CDR3 spans 13 amino acids. Deletions cut 7 bases from V and 2 bases from J, with 11 bases between. CDR3 region: CSGRDRNTGELFF. CDR3 coding DNA: TGCAGCGGGCGGGACAGAAACACCGGGGAGCTGTTTTTT.

The chain links TRBV7-2 to TRBJ2-7; TRBD2 matches 9 bases. J gave up 6 bases and V 5 bases, and 5 bases lay outside the gene matches. The CDR3 runs to 13 residues. Germline lookup yields CDR1 SGHTA and CDR2 FQGNSA. The CDR3: CASSQGTSREQYF. The CDR3 DNA is TGTGCCAGCAGCCAGGGGACTAGCCGCGAGCAGTACTTC. The whole variable domain, remainder taken from reference TRBV7-2 and TRBJ2-7, is GAGVSQSPSNKVTEKGKDVELRCDPISGHTALYWYRQSLGQGLEFLIYFQGNSAPDKSGLPSDRFSAERTGGSVSTLTIQRTQQEDSAVYLCASSQGTSREQYFGPGTRLTVT.

The gene calls are TRBV10-2 and TRBJ2-1, with 11 bases fitting TRBD2. This CDR3 is 15 amino acids long. The junction had 9 bases not matched to a gene; V was cut back by 8 bases and J by 6 bases. Germline lookup yields CDR1 WSHSY and CDR2 SAAADI. The CDR3 is CASGHSGRALNEQFF. In DNA, the CDR3 is TGCGCCAGCGGTCATAGCGGGAGGGCCCTCAATGAGCAGTTCTTC.

V gene TRBV4-1 combines with J gene TRBJ2-3; TRBD2 matches 8 bases. The CDR3 covers 18 residues. The ends lost 1 base at V and 3 bases at J; junction bases unmatched: 12. Germline CDR1 MGHRA, CDR2 YSYEKL. The CDR3 coding sequence is TGCGCCAGCAGCCAAGCCTACACGGGGGGGGAAATTACAGATACGCAGTATTTT. Protein sequence: CASSQAYTGGEITDTQYF.

This clone has a handful of counts. The J gene is TRBJ1-1, the V gene TRBV29-1, with 9 nucleotides matching TRBD1. Looked up from germline, CDR1 is SQVTM and CDR2 is ANQGSEA. The CDR3 runs to 15 residues. The ends lost 6 bases at V and 2 bases at J; junction bases unmatched: 10. CDR3 coding DNA: TGCAGCGTCGTTCGCACAGGGGGCCCTAACACTGAAGCTTTCTTT. Translated, it gives CSVVRTGGPNTEAFF. Full variable domain (remainder filled in from reference TRBV29-1 and TRBJ1-1): SAVISQKPSRDICQRGTSLTIQCQVDSQVTMMFWYRQQPGQSLTLIATANQGSEATYESGFVIDKFPISRPNLTFSTLTVSNMSPEDSSIYLCSVVRTGGPNTEAFFGQGTRLTVV.

The genes are TRBV13 and TRBJ2-2; TRBD2 is a possible D gene (5 bases). Trimming shortened V by 6 bases and J by 5 bases, and 13 bases separated the two germline ends. The germline gives CDR1 PRHDT, CDR2 FYEKMQ (reference sequence). The CDR3 runs 14 residues. CDR3 nucleotides: TGTGCCAGCAGAGAGGGAAGTCGGACCGGGGAGCTGTTTTTT. Amino acids: CASREGSRTGELFF.